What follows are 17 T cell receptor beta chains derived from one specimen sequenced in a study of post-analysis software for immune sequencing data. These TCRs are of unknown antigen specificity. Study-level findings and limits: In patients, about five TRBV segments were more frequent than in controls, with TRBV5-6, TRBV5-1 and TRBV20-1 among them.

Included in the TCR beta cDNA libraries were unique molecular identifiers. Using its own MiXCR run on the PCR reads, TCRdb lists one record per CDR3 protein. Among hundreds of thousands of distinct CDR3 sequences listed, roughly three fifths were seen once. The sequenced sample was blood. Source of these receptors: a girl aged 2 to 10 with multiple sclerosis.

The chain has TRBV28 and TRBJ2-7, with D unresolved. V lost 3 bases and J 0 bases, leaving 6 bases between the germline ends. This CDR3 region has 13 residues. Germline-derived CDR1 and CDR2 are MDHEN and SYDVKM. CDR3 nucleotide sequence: TGTGCCAGCAGTTTCAAGAACTCCTACGAGCAGTACTTC. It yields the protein CASSFKNSYEQYF.

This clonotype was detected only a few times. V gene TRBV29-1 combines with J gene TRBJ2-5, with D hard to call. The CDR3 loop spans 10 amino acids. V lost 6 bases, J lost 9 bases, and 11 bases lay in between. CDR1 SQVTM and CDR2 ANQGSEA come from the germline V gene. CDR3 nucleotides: TGCAGCGTAGTCCCCGGGCCCCAGTACTTC. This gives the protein CSVVPGPQYF. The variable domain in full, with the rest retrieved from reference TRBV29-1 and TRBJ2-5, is SAVISQKPSRDICQRGTSLTIQCQVDSQVTMMFWYRQQPGQSLTLIATANQGSEATYESGFVIDKFPISRPNLTFSTLTVSNMSPEDSSIYLCSVVPGPQYFGPGTRLLVL.

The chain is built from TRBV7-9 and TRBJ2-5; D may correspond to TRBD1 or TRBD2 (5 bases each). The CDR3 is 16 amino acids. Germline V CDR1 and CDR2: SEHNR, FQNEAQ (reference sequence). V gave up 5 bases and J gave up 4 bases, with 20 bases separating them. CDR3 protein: CASSPTRAYGGETQYF. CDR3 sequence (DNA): TGTGCCAGCAGCCCTACGCGGGCCTATGGGGGAGAGACCCAGTACTTC.

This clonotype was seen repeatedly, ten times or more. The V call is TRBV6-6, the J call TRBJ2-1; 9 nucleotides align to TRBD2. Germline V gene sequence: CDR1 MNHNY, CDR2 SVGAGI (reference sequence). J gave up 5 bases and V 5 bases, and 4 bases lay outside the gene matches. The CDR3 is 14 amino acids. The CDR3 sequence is CASSPGLANNEQFF. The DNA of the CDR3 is TGTGCCAGCAGTCCCGGACTAGCGAACAATGAGCAGTTCTTC.

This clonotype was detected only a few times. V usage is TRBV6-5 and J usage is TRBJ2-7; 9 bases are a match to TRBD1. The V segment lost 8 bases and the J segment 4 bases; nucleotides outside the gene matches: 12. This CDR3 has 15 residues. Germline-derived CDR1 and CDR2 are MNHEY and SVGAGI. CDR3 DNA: TGTGCCAGCGGTCATGTACGGGACAGGGAGTACGAGCAGTACTTC. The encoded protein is CASGHVRDREYEQYF.

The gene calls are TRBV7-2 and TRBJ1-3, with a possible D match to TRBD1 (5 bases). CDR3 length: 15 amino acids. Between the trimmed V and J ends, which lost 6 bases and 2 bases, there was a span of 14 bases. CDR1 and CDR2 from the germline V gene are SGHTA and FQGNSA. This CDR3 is CASSYSGTTGNTIYF. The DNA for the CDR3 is TGTGCCAGCAGTTACTCCGGGACTACTGGAAACACCATATATTTT.

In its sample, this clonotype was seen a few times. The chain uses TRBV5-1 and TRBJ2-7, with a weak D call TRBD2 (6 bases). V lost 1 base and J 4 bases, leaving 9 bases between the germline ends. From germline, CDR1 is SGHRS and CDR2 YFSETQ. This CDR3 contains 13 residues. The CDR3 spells CASSLREMYEQYF. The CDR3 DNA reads TGCGCCAGCAGCTTGCGGGAGATGTACGAGCAGTACTTC.

In nucleotides, the CDR3 is TGTGCCAGCAGAGGCCCTAGCGGGAGGGGGCCAGATACGCAGTATTTT. Translated: CASRGPSGRGPDTQYF. This chain connects TRBV12-3 or TRBV12-4 to TRBJ2-3; 12 positions agree with TRBD2. Trimming took 6 bases from V and 4 from J; bases not matched to a gene: 8. The CDR3 totals 16 residues.

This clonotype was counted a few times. The CDR3 nucleotides read TGCGCCAGCAGCCGCGTTACAGGGGTGGGACGCACTGAAGCTTTCTTT. Its protein is CASSRVTGVGRTEAFF. This chain joins TRBV4-3 and TRBJ1-1; 7 bases agree with TRBD1. The germline CDR1 and CDR2 sequences are LGHNA and YSLEER. With 4 bases clipped from V and 4 bases from J, the junction kept 12 bases outside the gene matches. There are 16 residues in the CDR3.

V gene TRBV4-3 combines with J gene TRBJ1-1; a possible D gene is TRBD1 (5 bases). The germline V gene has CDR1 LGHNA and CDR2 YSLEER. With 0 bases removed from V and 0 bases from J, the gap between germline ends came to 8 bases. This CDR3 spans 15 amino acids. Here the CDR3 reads CASSQDSQVNTEAFF. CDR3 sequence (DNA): TGCGCCAGCAGCCAAGACTCACAGGTGAACACTGAAGCTTTCTTT.

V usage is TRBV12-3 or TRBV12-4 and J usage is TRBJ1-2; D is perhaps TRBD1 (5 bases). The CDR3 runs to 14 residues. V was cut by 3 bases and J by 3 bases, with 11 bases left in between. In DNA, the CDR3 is TGTGCCAGCAGTTTTTCCTCAGGGTACTATGGCTACACCTTC. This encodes CASSFSSGYYGYTF.

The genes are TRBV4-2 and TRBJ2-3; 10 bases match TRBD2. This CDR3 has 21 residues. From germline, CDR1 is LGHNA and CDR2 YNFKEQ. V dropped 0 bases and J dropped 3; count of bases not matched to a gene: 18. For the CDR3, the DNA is TGTGCCAGCAGCCAAGATTGGGGTAGCGGGGGGACGGAGGGTCTAACAGATACGCAGTATTTT. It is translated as CASSQDWGSGGTEGLTDTQYF.

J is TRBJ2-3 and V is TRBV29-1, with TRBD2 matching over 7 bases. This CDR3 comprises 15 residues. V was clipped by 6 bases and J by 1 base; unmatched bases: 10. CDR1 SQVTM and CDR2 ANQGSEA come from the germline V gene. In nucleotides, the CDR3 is TGCAGCGTCAACAGACTAGCCGATGGCACAGATACGCAGTATTTT. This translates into CSVNRLADGTDTQYF.

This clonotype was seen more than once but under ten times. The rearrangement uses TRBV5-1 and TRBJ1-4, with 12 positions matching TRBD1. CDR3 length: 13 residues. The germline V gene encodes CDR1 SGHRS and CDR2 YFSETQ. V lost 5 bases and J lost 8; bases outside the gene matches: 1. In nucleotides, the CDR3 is TGCGCCAGCAGGGGGACAGGGGGCGAAAAACTGTTTTTT. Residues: CASRGTGGEKLFF.

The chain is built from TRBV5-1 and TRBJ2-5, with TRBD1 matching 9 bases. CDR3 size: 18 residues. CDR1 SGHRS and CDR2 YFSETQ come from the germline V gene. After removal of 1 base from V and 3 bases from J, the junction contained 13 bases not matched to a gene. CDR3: CASSLYGTGIPSKETQYF. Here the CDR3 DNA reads TGCGCCAGCAGCTTGTACGGGACAGGGATACCCTCCAAAGAGACCCAGTACTTC.

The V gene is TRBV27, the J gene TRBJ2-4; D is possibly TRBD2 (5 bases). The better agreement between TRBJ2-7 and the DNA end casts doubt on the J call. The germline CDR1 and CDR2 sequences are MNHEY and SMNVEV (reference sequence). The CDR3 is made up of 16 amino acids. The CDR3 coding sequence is TGTGCCAGCAGTTTATCGGGAGTGTGGGGAGTGGGCGAGCAGTACTTC. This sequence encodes CASSLSGVWGVGEQYF.

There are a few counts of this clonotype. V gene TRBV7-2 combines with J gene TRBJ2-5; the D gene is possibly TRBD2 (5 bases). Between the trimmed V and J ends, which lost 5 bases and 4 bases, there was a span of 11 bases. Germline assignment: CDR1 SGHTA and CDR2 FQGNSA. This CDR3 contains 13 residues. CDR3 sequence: CASSPRERETQYF. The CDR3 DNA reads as TGTGCCAGCAGCCCACGGGAAAGAGAGACCCAGTACTTC.